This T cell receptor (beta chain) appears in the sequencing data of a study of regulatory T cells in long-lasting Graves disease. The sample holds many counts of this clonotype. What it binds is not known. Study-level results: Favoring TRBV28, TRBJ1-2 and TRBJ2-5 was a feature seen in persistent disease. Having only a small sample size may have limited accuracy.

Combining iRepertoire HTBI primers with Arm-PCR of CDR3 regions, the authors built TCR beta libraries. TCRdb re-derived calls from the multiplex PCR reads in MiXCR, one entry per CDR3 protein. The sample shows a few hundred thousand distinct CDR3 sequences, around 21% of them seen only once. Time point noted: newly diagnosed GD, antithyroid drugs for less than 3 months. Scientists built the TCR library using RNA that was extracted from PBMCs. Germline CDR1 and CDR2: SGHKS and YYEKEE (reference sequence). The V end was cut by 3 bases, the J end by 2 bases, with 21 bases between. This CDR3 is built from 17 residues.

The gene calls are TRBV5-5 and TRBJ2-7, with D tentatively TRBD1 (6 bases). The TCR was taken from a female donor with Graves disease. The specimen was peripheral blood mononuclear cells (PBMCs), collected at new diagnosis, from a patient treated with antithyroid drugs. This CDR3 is CASSSTFARGRAYEQYF. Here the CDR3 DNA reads TGTGCCAGCAGCTCTACCTTCGCCAGGGGCAGGGCCTACGAGCAGTACTTC. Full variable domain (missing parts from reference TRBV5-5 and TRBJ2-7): DAGVTQSPTHLIKTRGQQVTLRCSPISGHKSVSWYQQVLGQGPQFIFQYYEKEERGRGNFPDRFSARQFPNYSSELNVNALLLGDSALYLCASSSTFARGRAYEQYFGPGTRLTVT.